These T cell receptor beta chains were read from a single sample in a study of T-cell reconstitution after alpha-beta-depleted transplantation in children. One entry per CDR3 protein results from TCRdb running MiXCR on the PCR reads. Of approximately 210,000 distinct CDR3 sequences in the sample, less than 15% were seen once. The sequenced sample was PBMCs from the stem cell graft donor, obtained from the stem cell graft. These TCRs come from a human donor who donated a stem cell graft to a child with acute lymphoblastic leukemia. The CDR3 runs from the conserved cysteine through the conserved F or W. A D gene is named only where the DNA matches it firmly. Clone sizes are given selectively: once, few, many, or a class where the clone is expanded.

>TRBJ1-5|TRBV6-1|-|many
TGTGCCAGCAGTACAAGGCCTAATAGCAATCAGCCCCAGCATTTT
CASSTRPNSNQPQHF
>TRBJ2-7|TRBV20-1|-|many
TGCAGTGCTAGAGCATCAGAGCTACGCAATTTAGAGCAGTACTTC
CSARASELRNLEQYF
>TRBJ2-5|TRBV5-1|TRBD2|many
TGCGCCAGCAGCCCCAGTCCGGGACTAGAAGAGACCCAGTACTTC
CASSPSPGLEETQYF
>TRBJ2-5|TRBV6-9|TRBD1|-
TGTGCCAGCAGTTATCGAAGGGGACAGTATCAAGAGACCCAGTACTTC
CASSYRRGQYQETQYF
>TRBJ2-7|TRBV5-6|TRBD2|few
TGTGCCAGCAGCTCCCCCCTACTAGCGGGAGGATCCTACGAGCAGTACTTC
CASSSPLLAGGSYEQYF
>TRBJ2-7|TRBV12-3/TRBV12-4|TRBD2|few
TGTGCCAGCAGTCCGGGGACTAGCGGACCCTACGAGCAGTACTTC
CASSPGTSGPYEQYF
>TRBJ2-3|TRBV27|TRBD2|many
TGTGCCAGCAGTGTTCTCTGGACTAGCCGGGTGGAAGATACGCAGTATTTT
CASSVLWTSRVEDTQYF
>TRBJ2-1|TRBV6-1|-|many
TGTGCCAGCAGGCAACTCTCTGGACGCGGAGGCGGCAATGAGCAGTTCTTC
CASRQLSGRGGGNEQFF
>TRBJ2-7|TRBV12-3/TRBV12-4|TRBD1|many
TGTGCCAGCAGTCCGAGGACAGGGTCGACCTACGAGCAGTACTTC
CASSPRTGSTYEQYF
>TRBJ2-2|TRBV7-2|-|many
TGTGCCAGCAGCCAAAGCGCGAACACCGGGGAGCTGTTTTTT
CASSQSANTGELFF
>TRBJ1-1|TRBV12-3/TRBV12-4|-|many
TGTGCCAGCAGTTCCCACAGGAGGAACACTGAAGCTTTCTTT
CASSSHRRNTEAFF
>TRBJ2-1|TRBV7-9|TRBD1|few
TGTGCCAGCAGCTCCGCCGGGACAGCCCACAATGAGCAGTTCTTC
CASSSAGTAHNEQFF
>TRBJ1-1|TRBV20-1|-|many
TGCAGTGCTAGTCGCAGAATGCGCCCTGAAGCTTTCTTT
CSASRRMRPEAFF
>TRBJ1-2|TRBV2|-|-
TGTGCCAGCAGTGAAGCGCCCAGGAGCTATGGCTACACCTTC
CASSEAPRSYGYTF
>TRBJ2-7|TRBV20-1|TRBD2|many
TGCAGTGCTAGAGATTATCGGGCTAGCGGGAAGGAGGACGAGCAGTACTTC
CSARDYRASGKEDEQYF
>TRBJ2-7|TRBV5-1|-|many
TGCGCCAGCAGCTTGAGTCGGGAGACCTACGAGCAGTACTTC
CASSLSRETYEQYF
>TRBJ2-7|TRBV10-2|-|many
TGCGCCTCGGGGCGAAAGGGGCCCCTTCACTACGAGCAGTACTTC
CASGRKGPLHYEQYF
>TRBJ2-1|TRBV5-4|TRBD1|many
TGTGCCAGCGCCCGAGGGGGCTCTAAGGATGAGCAGTTCTTC
CASARGGSKDEQFF
>TRBJ2-3|TRBV20-1|TRBD1|few
TGCAGTGCTAGGCCCTCAGGGGGCTCGGATACGCAGTATTTT
CSARPSGGSDTQYF
>TRBJ2-1|TRBV12-3/TRBV12-4|-|many
TGTGCCAGCATTTCCCGGAGGGAGCAGTTCTTC
CASISRREQFF
>TRBJ2-3|TRBV5-5|-|many
TGTGCCAGCAGCTTTTCTCGGGGCACAGATACGCAGTATTTT
CASSFSRGTDTQYF
>TRBJ2-5|TRBV18|-|many
TGTGCCAGCTCACTCGGGACGGGCTCCCAAGAGACCCAGTACTTC
CASSLGTGSQETQYF
>TRBJ2-1|TRBV20-1|-|few
TGCAGTGCTGTTAGCGGCTCCTACAATGAGCAGTTCTTC
CSAVSGSYNEQFF
>TRBJ2-7|TRBV5-6|TRBD1|many
TGTGCCAGCAGCTTGGTGGAAGGCCGGGACAGAATCTTC
CASSLVEGRDRIF
>TRBJ2-3|TRBV25-1|-|many
TGTGCCAGCGGCTGGCCCCCCCCGGGACCCACAGATACGCAGTATTTT
CASGWPPPGPTDTQYF
>TRBJ1-1|TRBV5-1|-|-
TGCGCCAGCAGCCCCGCAGGGGCTGAAGCTTTCTTT
CASSPAGAEAFF
>TRBJ2-1|TRBV5-1|TRBD2|many
TGCGCCAGCAGCGTAACTAGCGGGAGGAGAGATGAGCAGTTCTTC
CASSVTSGRRDEQFF
>TRBJ2-1|TRBV5-1|-|many
TGCGCCAGCAGCTTGGCCCTGAGGCTAACTTACAATGAGCAGTTCTTC
CASSLALRLTYNEQFF
>TRBJ2-2|TRBV19|-|many
TGTGCCAGTAGTATCATGTGGGGGGAGCTGTTTTTT
CASSIMWGELFF
>TRBJ2-1|TRBV21-1|-|-
TGTGCCAGCAGCAAAGAGAATGAGCGGGGGACATACAATGAGCAGTTCTTC
CASSKENERGTYNEQFF
>TRBJ2-1|TRBV7-2|-|many
TGTGCCAGCAGCCCCGGGACGGGAGACGATGAGCAGTTCTTC
CASSPGTGDDEQFF
>TRBJ1-2|TRBV12-3/TRBV12-4|-|-
TGTGCCAGCAGTTTAGATAGGACGACTGGCCACCAATTGTATGGCTACACCTTC
CASSLDRTTGHQLYGYTF
>TRBJ2-1|TRBV5-1|TRBD2|many
TGCGCCAGCAGCCCAACCCTAGCGGGAACGAACAATGAGCAGTTCTTC
CASSPTLAGTNNEQFF
>TRBJ1-2|TRBV20-1|TRBD1|few
TGCAGTGCTAGTGCGGGGGGGACAGATGGCTACACCTTC
CSASAGGTDGYTF
>TRBJ2-7|TRBV20-1|TRBD2|many
TGCAGTGCTCCCAAAGGACTAGCGGGATCCTACGAGCAGTACTTC
CSAPKGLAGSYEQYF
>TRBJ2-7|TRBV7-9|-|many
TGTGCCAGCAGCGGCACCGAGCAGTACTTC
CASSGTEQYF
>TRBJ2-3|TRBV28|TRBD1|many
TGTGCCAGCAGTTTAGTCCGGGACAGCCACACAGATACGCAGTATTTT
CASSLVRDSHTDTQYF
>TRBJ2-1|TRBV11-2|TRBD2|-
TGTGCCAGCAGCCGACATCATGGGAGGGCAGGCAATGAGCAGTTCTTC
CASSRHHGRAGNEQFF
>TRBJ2-1|TRBV24-1|-|-
TGTGCCACCAGTGATCGCACAGGAGACAATGAGCAGTTCTTC
CATSDRTGDNEQFF
>TRBJ1-2|TRBV28|-|many
TGTGCCAGCAGTTTACTCTGGTCCTTATCCTATGGCTACACCTTC
CASSLLWSLSYGYTF
>TRBJ1-2|TRBV20-1|TRBD1|many
TGCAGTGCCAAAGACAGGGAAACTAACTATGGCTACACCTTC
CSAKDRETNYGYTF
>TRBJ2-3|TRBV5-1|TRBD2|many
TGCGCCAGCAGCTTGGGACTGACTAGCGGCTACACAGATACGCAGTATTTT
CASSLGLTSGYTDTQYF
>TRBJ2-5|TRBV6-1|-|few
TGTGCCAGCAGAGTACGCCGGGACTGGCAAGAGACCCAGTACTTC
CASRVRRDWQETQYF
>TRBJ2-5|TRBV5-1|TRBD1|many
TGCGCCAGCACCTTAACCGGGACAGTGGATCAAGAGACCCAGTACTTC
CASTLTGTVDQETQYF
>TRBJ2-1|TRBV4-1|-|few
TGCGCCAGCAGCCGCGGAGGGACCTCGAGCCCCTACAATGAGCAGTTCTTC
CASSRGGTSSPYNEQFF
>TRBJ2-1|TRBV9|TRBD2|many
TGTGCCAGCAGCCCCCGACGGCTAGCGGGAGAAGCGAGACCTAAGAATGAGCAGTTCTTC
CASSPRRLAGEARPKNEQFF
>TRBJ2-1|TRBV20-1|-|many
TGCAGTGCTAGTCGTCCCGGGACTCGGAATAACAATGAGCAGTTCTTC
CSASRPGTRNNNEQFF
>TRBJ2-5|TRBV5-1|TRBD2|many
TGCGCCAGCACCGGACTAGCGGGAGGGCTGCAAGAGACCCAGTACTTC
CASTGLAGGLQETQYF
>TRBJ2-1|TRBV30|TRBD2|few
TGTGCCTGGAGTGCTGGACTAGCGGGGACCTCCTACAATGAGCAGTTCTTC
CAWSAGLAGTSYNEQFF
>TRBJ1-6|TRBV30|-|-
TGTGCCTGGAGTCTGTCGAGTTCACCCCTCCACTTT
CAWSLSSSPLHF
>TRBJ2-7|TRBV28|-|-
TGTGCCAGCAGTTTGTCAGGCGGGCCTACCTACGAGCAGTACTTC
CASSLSGGPTYEQYF
>TRBJ1-2|TRBV20-1|-|many
TGCAGTGCTAGAGTTAAGGGCAATGGTGGCTACACCTTC
CSARVKGNGGYTF
>TRBJ2-1|TRBV5-1|-|many
TGCGCCAGCAGCTTGGTGGGGGATGGAGATGAGCAGTTCTTC
CASSLVGDGDEQFF
>TRBJ2-1|TRBV11-3|-|many
TGTGCCAGCAACCGGGGGCCCTCCTACAATGAGCAGTTCTTC
CASNRGPSYNEQFF
>TRBJ1-4|TRBV12-3/TRBV12-4|-|many
TGTGCCAGCAGTGACTACAGCAATGAAAAACTGTTTTTT
CASSDYSNEKLFF